This T cell receptor (beta chain) comes out of a study of CD8 T cells in ankylosing spondylitis. Study-wide results and caveats: Earlier studies detected some motif variants in reactive arthritis synovial fluid and blood. Relatively rare in peripheral blood, disease-linked clones were also CD8+. Disease-linked clones reportedly showed significant enrichment in matched ankylosing spondylitis synovial fluid. For ankylosing spondylitis blood, a TCR beta motif of under 10 highly homologous variants appeared characteristic.

Quantitative 5'-RACE with molecular barcodes generated TCR beta libraries. TCRdb used MiXCR to reprocess the 5' RACE reads, holding one entry per CDR3 protein. The sample carries some 140,000 distinct CDR3 sequences, about a sixth recorded once. As for this clonotype: What it binds is not known.

CDR1 is SGHDN, CDR2 FVKESK, per germline. Trimming pared 0 bases from V and 3 bases from J, leaving 20 bases between. This CDR3 is built from 18 residues. Material for sequencing was blood, either unsorted or a sorted T cell fraction (not recorded which). This receptor was identified in a male donor with ankylosing spondylitis. This chain connects TRBV14 to TRBJ2-5, with D maybe TRBD2 (6 bases). The CDR3 nucleotides read TGTGCCAGCAGCCAAGAAAGCCGACTAGGCTGGGACGAAGAGACCCAGTACTTC. Its translation: CASSQESRLGWDEETQYF.